This TCR beta chain was found in a study of CD8+ T cells in alopecia areata (dated by TCRdb to 2016 to 2018). About the full investigation: Treated patients were enrolled in an open-label pilot trial of oral tofacitinib, 5 to 10 mg twice daily, for moderate-to-severe alopecia areata. In humans, TCRbeta sequencing was performed on scalp tissue and on sorted CD4+ and CD8+ peripheral blood T cells from healthy controls and from patients with patchy or totalis/universalis alopecia areata. Scalp clonality was compared across normal scalp (n=4), patchy alopecia areata scalp (n=8), and alopecia totalis/universalis scalp (n=8). Biopsies were taken from tofacitinib-treated patients at baseline and again at 4 and 24 weeks into treatment, and several of those patients also had a later scalp biopsy. Tofacitinib was given for 6 to 18 months, followed by 6 months of follow-up off drug to assess delayed response and recurrence. Amplification of TCRbeta CDR3 regions was done by immunoSEQ multiplex PCR using 35 Vbeta forward primers and 13 Jbeta reverse primers. RNA came from the PAXgene miRNA kit for fixed scalp, the miRNeasy kit for PBMCs, and the RNeasy kit for mouse skin. The study used high-throughput TCRbeta sequencing to examine T cell clonal expansion in alopecia areata, in both the C3H/HeJ mouse model and human patients. In treated patients, disease severity was measured using the SALT score, which gives the percentage of scalp surface area affected. Results and caveats for the whole study, not just this receptor: During tofacitinib treatment, many expanded lesional clones remained in scalp and blood, and this persistence may partly explain relapse after treatment is stopped. Unlike mouse skin, which is dominated by gammadelta T cells, normal human skin has resident alphabeta T cells that are also sequenced, and this complicates analysis of the scalp TCR repertoire. Because the treated cohort was small and had just a single nonresponder, larger studies are needed to establish links between baseline CD8+ expansion and response. Compared with mice, TCR sequences shared between patients were less clear, possibly partly because of HLA diversity across the patient population. Compared with normal scalp, lesional scalp had higher clonality and more expanded CD8+ clones, particularly in alopecia totalis/universalis, a pattern that suggests antigenic drive. Scalp clonality and the number of expanded CD8+ clones among the top 100 scalp clones were significantly decreased by tofacitinib.

The treatment or condition label here, explained by the study, means: oral pan-JAK inhibitor, 5-10 mg twice daily. From alopecia areata patients, peripheral blood was collected along with lesional scalp punch biopsies. PBMCs were isolated by density centrifugation and stained for CD3, CD4 and CD8, and CD4+ and CD8+ T cells were sorted on a FACSAria. V and J lose 2 bases and 0 bases, and a span of 14 bases separates them. Including the terminal cysteine and phenylalanine, the CDR3 comprises 16 residues. The only DNA kept is the CDR3, 48 bases in frame from the first base. From a lookup of the germline V gene, CDR1 and CDR2 are SGDLS and YYNGEE. Libraries were constructed by the immunoSEQ multiplex PCR assay. RNA was extracted from all samples and reverse transcribed into cDNA as template for TCR sequencing. SuperScript III was used to make first-strand cDNA, primed with a 2:1 mix of oligo-dT and random hexamers. Amplification bias was assessed with a synthetic immune receptor repertoire, and residual bias was removed computationally. As for how the authors treated the data: Raw reads were preprocessed to remove errors, and CDR3 was defined according to IMGT conventions as the region from the conserved cysteine to phenylalanine. Clonality was computed by normalizing Shannon entropy by log2 of the number of productive unique TCRs and subtracting the result from 1. Whether each scalp clone was CD4 or CD8 was inferred by checking scalp TCRbeta sequences against the CD4 and CD8 repertoires from sorted blood. What TCRdb holds here is the immuneACCESS table cut down to in-frame rearrangements. Part of the clones is not present; checked against another copy, under half of the missing clones reflect an unresolved V gene, and the others are unexplained. V and J calls and clone size are given by that table; D and trimming were obtained from the DNA. The sample includes around 100,000 clones, with 60% to 80% observed a single time. The top ten clonotypes cover 17% of the sample.

Of note for this clone: Its target antigen remains unknown. No base qualities exist here, and no much larger clone lies one base off it.

The chain is encoded by TRBV9 joined to TRBJ1-1; the D gene is perhaps TRBD1, on 5 matching bases. This clonotype was sampled from a human donor with alopecia areata. Sequenced material: CD8+ T cells sorted from blood, taken between weeks 43 and 45, from a patient treated with tofacitinib. The nucleotides are TGTGCCAGCAGCGTGGGTCGGGGCGGGATGAACACTGAAGCTTTCTTT. This codes for CASSVGRGGMNTEAFF.